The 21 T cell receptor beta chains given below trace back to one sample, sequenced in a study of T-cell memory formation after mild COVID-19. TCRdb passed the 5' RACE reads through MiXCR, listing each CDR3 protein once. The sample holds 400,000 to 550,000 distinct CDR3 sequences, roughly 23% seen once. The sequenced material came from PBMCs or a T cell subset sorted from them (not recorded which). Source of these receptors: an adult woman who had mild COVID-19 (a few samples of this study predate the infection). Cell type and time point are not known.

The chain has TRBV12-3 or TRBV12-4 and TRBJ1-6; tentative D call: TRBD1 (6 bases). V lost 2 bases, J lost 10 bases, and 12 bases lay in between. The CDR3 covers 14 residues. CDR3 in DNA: TGTGCCAGCAGTTTATGGGGGGCGGAATCACCCCTCCACTTT. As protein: CASSLWGAESPLHF.

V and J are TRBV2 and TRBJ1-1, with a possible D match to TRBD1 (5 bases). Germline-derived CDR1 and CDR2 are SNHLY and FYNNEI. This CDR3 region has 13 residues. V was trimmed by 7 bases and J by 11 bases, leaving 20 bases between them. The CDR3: CASIGGLREGAFF. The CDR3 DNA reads TGTGCCAGCATAGGTGGGTTACGAGAGGGGGCTTTCTTT.

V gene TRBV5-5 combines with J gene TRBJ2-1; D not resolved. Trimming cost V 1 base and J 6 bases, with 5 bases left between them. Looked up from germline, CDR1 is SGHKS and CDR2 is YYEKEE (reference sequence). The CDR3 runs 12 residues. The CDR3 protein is CASSLLPNEQFF. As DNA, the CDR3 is TGTGCCAGCAGCTTGCTCCCCAATGAGCAGTTCTTC.

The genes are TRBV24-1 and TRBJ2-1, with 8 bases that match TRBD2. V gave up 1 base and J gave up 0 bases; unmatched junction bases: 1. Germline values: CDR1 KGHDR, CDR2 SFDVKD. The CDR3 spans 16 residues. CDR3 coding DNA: TGTGCCACCAGTGATTTCAGCGGGAGCTCCTACAATGAGCAGTTCTTC. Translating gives CATSDFSGSSYNEQFF.

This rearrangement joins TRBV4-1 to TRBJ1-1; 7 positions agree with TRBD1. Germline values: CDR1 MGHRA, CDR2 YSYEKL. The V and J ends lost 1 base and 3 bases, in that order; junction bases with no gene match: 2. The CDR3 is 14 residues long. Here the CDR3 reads CASSQGQGDTEAFF. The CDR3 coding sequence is TGCGCCAGCAGCCAAGGACAGGGAGACACTGAAGCTTTCTTT.

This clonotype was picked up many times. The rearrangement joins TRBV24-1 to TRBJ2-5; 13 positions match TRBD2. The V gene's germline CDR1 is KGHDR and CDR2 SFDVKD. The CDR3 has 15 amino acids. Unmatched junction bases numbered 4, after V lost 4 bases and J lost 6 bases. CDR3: CATSEGTSGVQTQYF. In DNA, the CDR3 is TGTGCCACCAGTGAAGGGACTAGCGGGGTTCAGACCCAGTACTTC.

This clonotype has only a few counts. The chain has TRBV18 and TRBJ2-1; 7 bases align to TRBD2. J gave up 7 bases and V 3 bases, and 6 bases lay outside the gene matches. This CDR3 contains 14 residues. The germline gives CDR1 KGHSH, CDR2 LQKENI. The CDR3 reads CASSPGTIGNEQFF. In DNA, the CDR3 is TGTGCCAGCTCACCCGGGACTATCGGTAATGAGCAGTTCTTC.

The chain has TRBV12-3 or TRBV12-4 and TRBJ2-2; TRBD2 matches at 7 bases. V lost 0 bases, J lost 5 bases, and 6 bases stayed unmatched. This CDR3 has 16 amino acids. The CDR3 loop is CASSLAGGSGTGELFF. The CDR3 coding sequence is TGTGCCAGCAGTTTAGCGGGGGGGAGCGGGACCGGGGAGCTGTTTTTT.

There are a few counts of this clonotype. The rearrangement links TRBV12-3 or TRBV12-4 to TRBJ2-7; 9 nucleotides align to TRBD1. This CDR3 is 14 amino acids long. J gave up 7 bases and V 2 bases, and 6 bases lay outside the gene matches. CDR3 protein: CASSLRQGVGEQYF. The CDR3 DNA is TGTGCCAGCAGTTTACGACAGGGGGTGGGAGAGCAGTACTTC.

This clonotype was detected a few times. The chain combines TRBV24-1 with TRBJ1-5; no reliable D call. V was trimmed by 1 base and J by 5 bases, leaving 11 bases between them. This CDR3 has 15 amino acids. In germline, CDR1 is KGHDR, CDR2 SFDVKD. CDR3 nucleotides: TGTGCCACCAGTGATTTCGGGGAAGGAGATCAGCCCCAGCATTTT. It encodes CATSDFGEGDQPQHF.

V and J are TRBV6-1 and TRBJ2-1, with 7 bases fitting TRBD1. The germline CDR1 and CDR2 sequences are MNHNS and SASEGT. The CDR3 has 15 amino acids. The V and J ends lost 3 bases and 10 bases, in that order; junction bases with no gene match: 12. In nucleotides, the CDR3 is TGTGCCAGCAGTGACTCCGGGACAGCCAAGGTGGAGCAGTTCTTC. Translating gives CASSDSGTAKVEQFF.

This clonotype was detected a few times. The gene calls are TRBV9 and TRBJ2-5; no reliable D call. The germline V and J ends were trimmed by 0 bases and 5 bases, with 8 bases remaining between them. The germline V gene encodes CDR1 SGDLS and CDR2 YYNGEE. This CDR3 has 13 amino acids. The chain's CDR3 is CASSVDQRETQYF. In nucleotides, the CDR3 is TGTGCCAGCAGCGTAGACCAACGGGAGACCCAGTACTTC. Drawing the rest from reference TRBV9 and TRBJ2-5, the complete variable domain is DSGVTQTPKHLITATGQRVTLRCSPRSGDLSVYWYQQSLDQGLQFLIQYYNGEERAKGNILERFSAQQFPDLHSELNLSSLELGDSALYFCASSVDQRETQYFGPGTRLLVL.

The CDR3 nucleotides are TGTGCCAGCAGTGAGGACAGGGGTAGGCACGAGCAGTACTTC. It yields the protein CASSEDRGRHEQYF. This rearrangement joins TRBV12-3 or TRBV12-4 to TRBJ2-7; 9 bases are shared with TRBD1. The CDR3 spans 14 residues. The V segment lost 5 bases and the J segment 5 bases; nucleotides outside the gene matches: 7.

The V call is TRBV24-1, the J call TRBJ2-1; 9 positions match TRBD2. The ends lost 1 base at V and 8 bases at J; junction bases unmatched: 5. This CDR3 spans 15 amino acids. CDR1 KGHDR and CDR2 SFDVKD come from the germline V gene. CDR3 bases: TGTGCCACCAGTGATTTAGGCGGGAGGGGAGATGAGCAGTTCTTC. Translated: CATSDLGGRGDEQFF.

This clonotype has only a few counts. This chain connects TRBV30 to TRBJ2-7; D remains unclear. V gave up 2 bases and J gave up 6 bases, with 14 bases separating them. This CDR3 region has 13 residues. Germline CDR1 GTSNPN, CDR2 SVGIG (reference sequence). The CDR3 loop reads CAWSYGGPGEQYF. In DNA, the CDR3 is TGTGCCTGGAGTTACGGTGGCCCGGGCGAGCAGTACTTC.

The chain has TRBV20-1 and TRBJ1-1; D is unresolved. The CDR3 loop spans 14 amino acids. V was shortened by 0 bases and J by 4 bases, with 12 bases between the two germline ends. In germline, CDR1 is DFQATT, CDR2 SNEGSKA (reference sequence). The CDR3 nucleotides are TGCAGTGCTAGAGACCATTGGGGTTCCACTGAAGCTTTCTTT. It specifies CSARDHWGSTEAFF.

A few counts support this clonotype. The CDR3 region is CAWNPDRGPHEQYF. CDR3 sequence (DNA): TGTGCCTGGAATCCAGACAGGGGGCCCCACGAGCAGTACTTC. The chain has TRBV30 and TRBJ2-7, with 10 nucleotides matching TRBD1. CDR3 length: 14 residues. With V trimmed by 4 bases and J by 5 bases, 8 bases remained unmatched. Germline V gives CDR1 GTSNPN, CDR2 SVGIG (reference sequence).

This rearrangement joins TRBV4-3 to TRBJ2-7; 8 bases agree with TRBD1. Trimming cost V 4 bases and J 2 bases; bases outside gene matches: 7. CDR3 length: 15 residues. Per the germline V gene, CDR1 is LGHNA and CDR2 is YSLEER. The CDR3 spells CASSRDQGAPYEQYF. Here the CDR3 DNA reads TGCGCCAGCAGCCGAGACCAGGGGGCCCCCTACGAGCAGTACTTC.

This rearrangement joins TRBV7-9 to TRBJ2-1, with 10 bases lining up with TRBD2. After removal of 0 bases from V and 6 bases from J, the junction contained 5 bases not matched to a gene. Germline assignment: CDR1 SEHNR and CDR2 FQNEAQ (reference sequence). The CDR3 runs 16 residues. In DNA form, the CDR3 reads TGTGCCAGCAGCTTAGCGCTAGCGGGAGATGGCAATGAGCAGTTCTTC. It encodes CASSLALAGDGNEQFF. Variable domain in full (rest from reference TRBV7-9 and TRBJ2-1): DTGVSQNPRHKITKRGQNVTFRCDPISEHNRLYWYRQTLGQGPEFLTYFQNEAQLEKSRLLSDRFSAERPKGSFSTLEIQRTEQGDSAMYLCASSLALAGDGNEQFFGPGTRLTVL.

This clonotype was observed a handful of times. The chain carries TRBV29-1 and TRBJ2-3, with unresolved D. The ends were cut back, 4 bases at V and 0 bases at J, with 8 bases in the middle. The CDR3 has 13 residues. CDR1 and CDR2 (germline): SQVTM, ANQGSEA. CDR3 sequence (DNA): TGCAGCGTTGGAGTAGGGAGCACAGATACGCAGTATTTT. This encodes CSVGVGSTDTQYF.

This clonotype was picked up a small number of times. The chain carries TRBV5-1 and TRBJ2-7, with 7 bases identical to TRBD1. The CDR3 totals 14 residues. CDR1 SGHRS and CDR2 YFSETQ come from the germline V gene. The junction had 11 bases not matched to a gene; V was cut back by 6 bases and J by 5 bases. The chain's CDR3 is CASTLTGYNNEQYF. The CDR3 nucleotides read TGCGCCAGCACCCTGACAGGGTATAACAACGAGCAGTACTTC. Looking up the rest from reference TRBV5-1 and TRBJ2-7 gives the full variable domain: KAGVTQTPRYLIKTRGQQVTLSCSPISGHRSVSWYQQTPGQGLQFLFEYFSETQRNKGNFPGRFSGRQFSNSRSEMNVSTLELGDSALYLCASTLTGYNNEQYFGPGTRLTVT.